These 22 T cell receptor beta chains were all obtained from the same sample, sequenced in a study of CD8+ T cells in alopecia areata. TCR sequencing used cDNA made by reverse transcription of extracted RNA. Here immunoSEQ multiplex PCR was the method, and the copy in TCRdb shows in-frame clones only, minus some. The table includes 150,000 or so clones, approximately 59% detected once. Treatment described: oral pan-JAK inhibitor, 5-10 mg twice daily. The sequencing here drew on CD4+ T cells sorted from blood, taken at roughly week 58, from a patient treated with tofacitinib. The receptors stem from a human donor with alopecia areata.

The chain links TRBV19 to TRBJ2-3; 8 bases are shared with TRBD1. Germline V gives CDR1 LNHDA, CDR2 SQIVND (reference sequence). The CDR3 runs to 17 residues. The V segment lost 7 bases and the J segment 4 bases; nucleotides outside the gene matches: 16. CDR3 bases: TGTGCCAGTACCGGGACAGGAGGTGCCCTGCACGCAGATACGCAGTATTTT. This codes for CASTGTGGALHADTQYF.

J is TRBJ1-2 and V is TRBV6-5; D unclear. Trimming stripped 3 bases from V and 6 bases from J, with 11 bases between. Looked up from germline, CDR1 is MNHEY and CDR2 is SVGAGI. The CDR3 is made up of 13 amino acids. The CDR3 bases are TGTGCCAGCAGTTATGATCGCGGGAATGGCTACACCTTC. Its protein is CASSYDRGNGYTF.

The genes are TRBV9 and TRBJ1-2; D is unclear. This CDR3 region has 12 residues. Per the germline V gene, CDR1 is SGDLS and CDR2 is YYNGEE. The V end was cut by 4 bases, the J end by 4 bases, with 8 bases between. DNA for the CDR3: TGTGCCAGCAGCTCAGGATCCTATGGCTACACCTTC. This sequence encodes CASSSGSYGYTF. The full variable domain, completed using reference TRBV9 and TRBJ1-2, is DSGVTQTPKHLITATGQRVTLRCSPRSGDLSVYWYQQSLDQGLQFLIQYYNGEERAKGNILERFSAQQFPDLHSELNLSSLELGDSALYFCASSSGSYGYTFGSGTRLTVV.

The CDR3 region is CASSLQEYNEQFF. The CDR3 DNA reads as TGCGCCAGCAGCTTACAGGAATACAATGAGCAGTTCTTC. The J gene is TRBJ2-1, the V gene TRBV5-1, with D possibly TRBD1 on 5 matching bases. Germline loops: CDR1 SGHRS, CDR2 YFSETQ. The ends were cut back, 2 bases at V and 4 bases at J, with 7 bases in the middle. CDR3 length equals 13 residues.

CDR3 nucleotides: TGTGCCTGGGAGTCCCCAGGTACCAAAGAGACCCAGTACTTC. It codes for CAWESPGTKETQYF. V is TRBV30 and J is TRBJ2-5; D remains unclear. This CDR3 comprises 14 residues. The V end was cut by 5 bases, the J end by 3 bases, with 16 bases between. From germline, CDR1 is GTSNPN and CDR2 SVGIG (reference sequence).

V usage is TRBV6-5 and J usage is TRBJ1-1; TRBD1 aligns across 7 bases. CDR3 length: 14 residues. The germline CDR1 and CDR2 sequences are MNHEY and SVGAGI. The V segment lost 5 bases and the J segment 1 base; nucleotides outside the gene matches: 4. The CDR3 spells CASSRRTGNTEAFF. CDR3 DNA: TGTGCCAGCAGTCGCCGGACAGGGAACACTGAAGCTTTCTTT.

The V and J genes are TRBV4-1 and TRBJ2-5; D is possibly TRBD2 (6 bases). The CDR3 is 16 residues long. Germline V gene lookup returns CDR1 MGHRA and CDR2 YSYEKL. V was pared by 0 bases and J by 5 bases, with 16 bases between. The CDR3 bases are TGCGCCAGCAGCCAAGATATCGTGCGGGGCAGTGAGACCCAGTACTTC. It encodes CASSQDIVRGSETQYF.

The rearrangement uses TRBV9 and TRBJ2-3; TRBD2 matches at 9 bases. Germline assignment: CDR1 SGDLS and CDR2 YYNGEE. The ends lost 3 bases at V and 5 bases at J; junction bases unmatched: 7. The CDR3 covers 15 residues. In DNA, the CDR3 is TGTGCCAGCAGCGGATCTAGCGGGGTCGGAGATACGCAGTATTTT. It encodes CASSGSSGVGDTQYF.

CDR3 amino acids: CASSFPEETQYF. Written as DNA, the CDR3 is TGCGCCAGCAGCTTCCCCGAAGAGACCCAGTACTTC. The gene calls are TRBV5-1 and TRBJ2-5; D is unresolved. Per the germline V gene, CDR1 is SGHRS and CDR2 is YFSETQ. Trimming cost V 2 bases and J 3 bases, with 5 bases left between them. The CDR3 loop spans 12 amino acids.

The rearrangement joins TRBV7-9 to TRBJ2-5, with 8 nucleotides matching TRBD2. CDR1 is SEHNR and CDR2 is FQNEAQ in the germline V gene (reference sequence). The CDR3 totals 14 residues. The trim removed 3 bases at V and 1 base at J, leaving 1 base unmatched. CDR3 sequence reads: CASSFSGVQETQYF. The CDR3 bases are TGTGCCAGCAGCTTTAGCGGGGTCCAAGAGACCCAGTACTTC.

This clone is a singleton in its sample. For the CDR3, the DNA is TGTGCCAGCAGCGTCCTTAATCGGGATACGCAGTATTTT. Amino acid sequence: CASSVLNRDTQYF. The J gene is TRBJ2-3, the V gene TRBV11-2; D not certain. CDR3 length: 13 residues. V lost 5 bases to trimming and J lost 6 bases, with 12 bases between them. CDR1 SGHAT and CDR2 FQNNGV come from the germline V gene.

Only a few counts were recorded for this clone. The chain has TRBV18 and TRBJ2-7; D may be TRBD1 (5 bases). Germline values: CDR1 KGHSH, CDR2 LQKENI. The CDR3 covers 14 residues. The V gene lost 2 bases and the J gene lost 2 bases, with 10 bases spanning the gap. CDR3 nucleotides: TGTGCCAGCTCACCAGTAATGACAGCCTACGAGCAGTACTTC. This codes for CASSPVMTAYEQYF.

The chain has TRBV11-2 and TRBJ1-2; tentative D call: TRBD1 (5 bases). V was cut by 5 bases and J by 8 bases, with 15 bases left in between. Germline loops: CDR1 SGHAT, CDR2 FQNNGV. There are 13 residues in the CDR3. CDR3 DNA: TGTGCCAGCAGCACCACCGGGACCTACGGCTACACCTTC. The encoded protein is CASSTTGTYGYTF.

The rearrangement links TRBV30 to TRBJ1-1; possibly TRBD1 for D (5 bases). CDR3 length equals 13 residues. Between the trimmed V and J ends, which lost 4 bases and 3 bases, there was a span of 12 bases. CDR1 is GTSNPN, CDR2 SVGIG, per germline (reference sequence). CDR3 sequence: CAWNKQADTEAFF. CDR3 sequence (DNA): TGTGCCTGGAACAAACAGGCGGACACTGAAGCTTTCTTT.

This clone was counted many times. The chain joins TRBV27 to TRBJ1-4; tentatively, D is TRBD1 (5 bases). Deletions cut 5 bases from V and 11 bases from J, with 12 bases between. Germline V gives CDR1 MNHEY, CDR2 SMNVEV (reference sequence). CDR3 length equals 12 residues. The CDR3 region is CASSGTGGKLFF. CDR3 nucleotide sequence: TGTGCCAGCAGTGGGACGGGGGGGAAACTGTTTTTT.

The V gene is TRBV7-9, the J gene TRBJ2-1; the D call may be TRBD1 or TRBD2 (5 bases each). From germline, CDR1 is SEHNR and CDR2 FQNEAQ (reference sequence). The CDR3 contains 12 residues. V was pared by 5 bases and J by 14 bases, with 16 bases between. CDR3 sequence (DNA): TGTGCCAGCAGCGCCGGGACCGCATTAGAGTTCTTC. Translating gives CASSAGTALEFF.

This chain links TRBV30 with TRBJ1-2, with 7 bases fitting TRBD1. CDR1 and CDR2 (germline): GTSNPN, SVGIG (reference sequence). The CDR3 loop spans 17 amino acids. V shed 3 bases, J shed 4 bases, and the junction held 17 bases outside the gene matches. The CDR3 here is CAWRRPTLGGKFYGYTF. The DNA of the CDR3 is TGTGCCTGGAGGAGACCGACGTTAGGGGGCAAATTCTATGGCTACACCTTC.

A few counts support this clone. The chain links TRBV6-5 to TRBJ2-2; D ambiguous. The CDR3 loop spans 10 amino acids. The ends were cut back, 8 bases at V and 7 bases at J, with 5 bases in the middle. The germline gives CDR1 MNHEY, CDR2 SVGAGI. The CDR3 spells CASGRGELFF. The CDR3 DNA follows: TGTGCCAGCGGGCGCGGGGAGCTGTTTTTT.

DNA of the CDR3: TGTGCCAGCAGCCCCCGGGACAGGGGAACGAACACTGAAGCTTTCTTT. This translates into CASSPRDRGTNTEAFF. This chain links TRBV9 with TRBJ1-1, with 10 bases fitting TRBD1. The CDR3 length is 16 residues. The junction had 7 bases not matched to a gene; V was cut back by 4 bases and J by 1 base. CDR1 is SGDLS, CDR2 YYNGEE, per germline.

The rearrangement joins TRBV10-3 to TRBJ2-7; no firm D call. The CDR3 has 15 amino acids. The ends were cut back, 2 bases at V and 1 base at J, with 12 bases in the middle. The germline CDR1 and CDR2 sequences are ENHRY and SYGVKD. CDR3 residues: CAISELPAESYEQYF. DNA of the CDR3: TGTGCCATCAGTGAGCTCCCGGCCGAATCCTACGAGCAGTACTTC.

CDR3 in amino acids: CASTPLGADTQYF. CDR3 bases: TGTGCCAGCACCCCACTCGGGGCCGATACGCAGTATTTT. J is TRBJ2-3 and V is TRBV6-1; either TRBD1 or TRBD2 may supply D (5 bases each). CDR1 is MNHNS, CDR2 SASEGT, per germline. The CDR3 sequence is 13 residues long. Trimming took 7 bases from V and 6 from J, leaving 14 bases between them.

The chain recombines TRBV7-2 with TRBJ1-6; 7 nucleotides match TRBD1. This CDR3 contains 16 residues. Trimming cost V 4 bases and J 8 bases; bases outside gene matches: 11. The germline CDR1 and CDR2 sequences are SGHTA and FQGNSA. This chain's CDR3 is CASSSRDRVRYSPLHF. CDR3 DNA: TGTGCCAGCAGCTCCCGTGACAGGGTTCGATATTCACCCCTCCACTTT.